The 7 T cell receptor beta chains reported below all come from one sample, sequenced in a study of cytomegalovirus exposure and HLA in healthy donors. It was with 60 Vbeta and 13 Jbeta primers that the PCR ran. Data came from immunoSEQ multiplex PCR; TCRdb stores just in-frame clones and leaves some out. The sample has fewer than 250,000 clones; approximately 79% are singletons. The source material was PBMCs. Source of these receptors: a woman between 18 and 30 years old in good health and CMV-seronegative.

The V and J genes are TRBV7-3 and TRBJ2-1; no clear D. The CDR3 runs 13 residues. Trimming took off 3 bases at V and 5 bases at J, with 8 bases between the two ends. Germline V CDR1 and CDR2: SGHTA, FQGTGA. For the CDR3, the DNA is TGTGCCAGCAGCTTTTATATAGACAATGAGCAGTTCTTC. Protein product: CASSFYIDNEQFF. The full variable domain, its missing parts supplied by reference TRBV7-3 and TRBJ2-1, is GAGVSQTPSNKVTEKGKYVELRCDPISGHTALYWYRQSLGQGPEFLIYFQGTGAADDSGLPNDRFFAVRPEGSVSTLKIQRTERGDSAVYLCASSFYIDNEQFFGPGTRLTVL.

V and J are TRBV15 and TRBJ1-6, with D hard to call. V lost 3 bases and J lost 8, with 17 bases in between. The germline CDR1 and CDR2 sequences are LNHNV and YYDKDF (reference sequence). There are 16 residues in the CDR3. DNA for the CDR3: TGTGCCACCAGCAGCCTCTCCGGCCAGGTCCATTCACCCCTCCACTTT. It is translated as CATSSLSGQVHSPLHF.

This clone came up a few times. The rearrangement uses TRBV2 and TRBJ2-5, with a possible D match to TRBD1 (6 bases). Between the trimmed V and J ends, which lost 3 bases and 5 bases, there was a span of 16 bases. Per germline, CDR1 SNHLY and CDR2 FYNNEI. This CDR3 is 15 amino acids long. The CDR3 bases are TGTGCCAGCAGTGAGGTCAGAGGGGGTGGTGAGACCCAGTACTTC. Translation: CASSEVRGGGETQYF.

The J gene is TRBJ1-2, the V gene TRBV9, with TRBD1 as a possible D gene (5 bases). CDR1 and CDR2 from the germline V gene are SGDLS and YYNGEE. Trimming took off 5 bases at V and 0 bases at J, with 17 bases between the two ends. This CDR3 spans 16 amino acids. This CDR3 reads CASRAGGDAANYGYTF. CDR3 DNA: TGTGCCAGCAGAGCGGGGGGGGACGCCGCTAACTATGGCTACACCTTC.

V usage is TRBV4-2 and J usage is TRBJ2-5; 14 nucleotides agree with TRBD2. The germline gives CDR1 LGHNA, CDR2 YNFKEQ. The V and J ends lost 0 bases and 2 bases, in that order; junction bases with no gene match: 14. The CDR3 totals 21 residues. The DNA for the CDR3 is TGTGCCAGCAGCCAAGATTCCGCACGACTAGCGGGAGGGCTTTTTCAAGAGACCCAGTACTTC. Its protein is CASSQDSARLAGGLFQETQYF.

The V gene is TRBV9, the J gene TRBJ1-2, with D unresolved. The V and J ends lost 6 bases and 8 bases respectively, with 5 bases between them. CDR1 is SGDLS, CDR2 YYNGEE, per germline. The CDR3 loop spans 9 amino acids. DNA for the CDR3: TGTGCCAGCACCCCAGGCTACACCTTC. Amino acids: CASTPGYTF.

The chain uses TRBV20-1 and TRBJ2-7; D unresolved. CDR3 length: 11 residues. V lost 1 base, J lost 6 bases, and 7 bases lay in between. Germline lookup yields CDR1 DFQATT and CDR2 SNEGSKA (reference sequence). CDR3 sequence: CSARGPLEQYF. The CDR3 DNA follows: TGCAGTGCTAGAGGGCCCCTCGAGCAGTACTTC.